This TCR beta chain stems from a study of T-cell reconstitution after alpha-beta-depleted transplantation in children. Findings and limits, study-wide: Newly produced T cells mostly provided counts and TCRbeta diversity after one year, as hyperexpanded clones declined. By about two months after transplant, alpha-beta T cells reportedly arose from several hundred graft clones that had expanded. Surviving recipient T cells and intrathymic progenitors accounted for some patients' high TCRbeta diversity at day 60.

Worth noting for this clonotype: Its specificity is unknown.

This CDR3 has 17 amino acids. Germline trimming cut 0 bases from V and 2 bases from J; bases unmatched to any gene: 4. Germline V lookup: CDR1 LGHNA, CDR2 YNFKEQ. A TCRbeta library incorporating unique molecular identifiers was prepared. Using its own MiXCR run on the PCR reads, TCRdb lists one record per CDR3 protein. The sample holds fewer than 700,000 distinct CDR3 sequences, over 10% seen once. The sample here was PBMCs, mostly from graft donor cells, taken 360 days after TCRalphabeta/CD19-depleted stem cell transplant. This chain joins TRBV4-2 and TRBJ1-6; TRBD1 matches at 7 bases. This clonotype was sampled from a male patient under 18 who had a stem cell transplant for acute myeloid leukemia, so the T cells may come from the graft donor. The CDR3 region has the DNA TGTGCCAGCAGCCAAGAACAGGGGTACGCCTATAATTCACCCCTCCACTTT. Protein product: CASSQEQGYAYNSPLHF.